This passage covers 27 T cell receptor beta chains from one sample sequenced in a study of cytomegalovirus exposure and HLA in healthy donors. The PCR contained 60 Vbeta and 13 Jbeta primers. Using immunoSEQ multiplex PCR, the repertoire was profiled, and TCRdb retains in-frame clones only, with some absent. Seen here are fewer than 200,000 clones, over 60% observed once, and the top ten hold around 2.8%. Sequencing was done on a sample of PBMCs. The receptors were gathered from a woman under 40 in good health and CMV-seronegative.

V and J are TRBV4-1 and TRBJ2-3, with D perhaps TRBD1 (6 bases). There are 13 residues in the CDR3. CDR1 and CDR2 (germline): MGHRA, YSYEKL. Trimming cost V 6 bases and J 4 bases, with 11 bases left between them. In DNA, the CDR3 is TGCGCCAGCAGACCTACAGGGTCAGATACGCAGTATTTT. This gives the protein CASRPTGSDTQYF.

V is TRBV15 and J is TRBJ2-1; the D gene is possibly TRBD1 (6 bases). CDR3 length equals 17 residues. Germline V gene data show CDR1 as LNHNV and CDR2 as YYDKDF (reference sequence). Trimming shortened V by 3 bases and J by 1 base, and 16 bases separated the two germline ends. CDR3 sequence (DNA): TGTGCCACCAGCAGTGGGGGCACGGGTCCTTCCTACAATGAGCAGTTCTTC. It translates to CATSSGGTGPSYNEQFF.

This clone was seen a few times. V gene TRBV28 combines with J gene TRBJ2-1; 9 bases map to TRBD2. With 6 bases clipped from V and 8 bases from J, the junction kept 11 bases outside the gene matches. CDR3 length: 15 residues. CDR1 and CDR2 (germline): MDHEN, SYDVKM. CDR3 nucleotide sequence: TGTGCCAGCAGATCACTAGCGGGCCCAAGGGATGAGCAGTTCTTC. As protein: CASRSLAGPRDEQFF.

As concerns this clone: The germline gene is not matched at one end of the junction; a read error may be the cause. This chain connects TRBV7-4 to TRBJ2-1; 9 bases are a match to TRBD2. CDR3 length: 13 amino acids. Looked up from germline, CDR1 is SGHVT and CDR2 is SQSDAQ. Here the CDR3 DNA reads TGTGCCAGCAGCCAAGGGACTAGCAAGGTTGGGATCTTC. Translating gives CASSQGTSKVGIF. Full variable domain (rest looked up from reference TRBV7-4 and TRBJ2-1): GAGVSQSPRYKVAKRGRDVALRCDSISGHVTLYWYRQTLGQGSEVLTYSQSDAQRDKSGRPSGRFSAERPERSVSTLKIQRTEQGDSAVYLCASSQGTSKVGIFGPGTRLTVL.

This rearrangement joins TRBV19 to TRBJ1-2; tentatively, D is TRBD1 (5 bases). CDR1 and CDR2 (germline): LNHDA, SQIVND (reference sequence). The V and J ends lost 4 bases and 8 bases respectively, with 14 bases between them. This CDR3 has 13 residues. In DNA, the CDR3 is TGTGCCAGTAGTAACTCGGGGACTCCAGGCTACACCTTC. It translates to CASSNSGTPGYTF.

The V call is TRBV4-2, the J call TRBJ2-3; tentative D call: TRBD1 (6 bases). This CDR3 comprises 14 residues. The V gene lost 3 bases and the J gene lost 11 bases, with 18 bases spanning the gap. Germline V CDR1 and CDR2: LGHNA, YNFKEQ. For the CDR3, the DNA is TGTGCCAGCAGCCAGGCGGACAGTCAAGGAGGGCAGTATTTT. This sequence encodes CASSQADSQGGQYF.

V usage is TRBV4-1 and J usage is TRBJ2-1; TRBD2 is a possible D gene (5 bases). The CDR3 runs 14 residues. V dropped 4 bases and J dropped 2 bases, with 9 bases sitting between them. CDR1 and CDR2 (germline): MGHRA, YSYEKL. Written as DNA, the CDR3 is TGCGCCAGCAGCCCTCCCGGGGCCTACAATGAGCAGTTCTTC. Residues: CASSPPGAYNEQFF.

This chain links TRBV28 with TRBJ1-5; 7 bases fit TRBD1. Germline V gene lookup returns CDR1 MDHEN and CDR2 SYDVKM. There are 16 residues in the CDR3. V lost 7 bases and J lost 0; bases outside the gene matches: 9. The CDR3 nucleotides read TGTGCCAGCAAAAAGGGGGCCACATATAGCAATCAGCCCCAGCATTTT. Protein: CASKKGATYSNQPQHF.

The chain carries TRBV29-1 and TRBJ2-5; 7 bases are shared with TRBD2. Trimming at V came to 5 bases and at J to 3 bases, leaving 9 bases not matched to a gene. Germline CDR1 and CDR2: SQVTM and ANQGSEA. The CDR3 loop spans 14 amino acids. The CDR3 coding sequence is TGCAGCGTTCGGGTTGCTAGCGGAAAAGAGACCCAGTACTTC. Protein: CSVRVASGKETQYF.

This clone was seen once. This chain connects TRBV18 to TRBJ2-3; D possibly corresponds to TRBD2 (6 bases). The CDR3 spans 14 residues. Germline CDR1 KGHSH, CDR2 LQKENI. V shed 7 bases and J shed 0 bases, with 11 bases lying between them. The CDR3 here is CASFSGTSTDTQYF. The DNA for the CDR3 is TGTGCCAGCTTCTCCGGGACTAGCACAGATACGCAGTATTTT. The full variable domain, with the rest looked up from reference TRBV18 and TRBJ2-3, is NAGVMQNPRHLVRRRGQEARLRCSPMKGHSHVYWYRQLPEEGLKFMVYLQKENIIDESGMPKERFSAEFPKEGPSILRIQQVVRGDSAAYFCASFSGTSTDTQYFGPGTRLTVL.

The V call is TRBV7-2, the J call TRBJ2-5, with D maybe TRBD2 (6 bases). The germline V gene has CDR1 SGHTA and CDR2 FQGNSA. Trimming cost V 5 bases and J 4 bases, with 17 bases left between them. There are 15 residues in the CDR3. The chain's CDR3 is CASSPGWGGGETQYF. DNA for the CDR3: TGTGCCAGCAGCCCCGGTTGGGGAGGAGGAGAGACCCAGTACTTC. The whole variable domain, remainder taken from reference TRBV7-2 and TRBJ2-5, is GAGVSQSPSNKVTEKGKDVELRCDPISGHTALYWYRQSLGQGLEFLIYFQGNSAPDKSGLPSDRFSAERTGGSVSTLTIQRTQQEDSAVYLCASSPGWGGGETQYFGPGTRLLVL.

The sample holds one count of this clone. The chain recombines TRBV25-1 with TRBJ2-1; 12 positions match TRBD2. Germline V lookup: CDR1 MGHDK, CDR2 SYGVNS. J gave up 3 bases and V 6 bases, and 3 bases lay outside the gene matches. The CDR3 runs to 15 residues. In nucleotides, the CDR3 is TGTGCCAGCAGCGGGACTAGCGGGTACTACAATGAGCAGTTCTTC. Protein sequence: CASSGTSGYYNEQFF.

This clone showed up just a few times. CDR3 sequence: CASNRGRVNTEAFF. DNA for the CDR3: TGTGCCAGCAACAGGGGGCGCGTGAACACTGAAGCTTTCTTT. This chain joins TRBV6-5 and TRBJ1-1; 9 positions match TRBD1. CDR3 length equals 14 residues. Germline loops: CDR1 MNHEY, CDR2 SVGAGI. V was clipped by 7 bases and J by 0 bases; unmatched bases: 3.

V gene TRBV5-4 combines with J gene TRBJ2-1; tentative D call: TRBD2 (6 bases). The ends were cut back, 7 bases at V and 8 bases at J, with 13 bases in the middle. Per germline, CDR1 SGHNT and CDR2 YYREEE (reference sequence). CDR3 length: 12 residues. CDR3 in amino acids: CASRQGGDEQFF. The CDR3 DNA reads TGTGCCAGCCGCCAGGGAGGAGATGAGCAGTTCTTC.

The chain employs TRBV5-6 and TRBJ2-3; D might be TRBD2 (6 bases). The V gene lost 0 bases and the J gene lost 6 bases, with 14 bases spanning the gap. CDR1 is SGHDT, CDR2 YYEEEE, per germline. This CDR3 region has 15 residues. The CDR3 region has the DNA TGTGCCAGCAGCTTGGTTAGGGTAGCGGCGGATACGCAGTATTTT. Translating gives CASSLVRVAADTQYF.

This chain connects TRBV27 to TRBJ2-3; 9 bases match TRBD1. J was trimmed by 6 bases and V by 5 bases; bases with no gene match: 9. The germline CDR1 and CDR2 sequences are MNHEY and SMNVEV (reference sequence). This CDR3 is built from 15 residues. The CDR3 sequence: CASSRPGQGQDTQYF. The CDR3 coding sequence is TGTGCCAGCAGTCGGCCGGGACAGGGTCAGGATACGCAGTATTTT.

The genes are TRBV10-1 and TRBJ1-6; D uncertain. V was trimmed by 7 bases and J by 8 bases, leaving 9 bases between them. This CDR3 is built from 12 residues. Germline CDR1 reads WNHNN; CDR2 reads SYGVQD (reference sequence). The CDR3 loop reads CASKVLDSPLHF. CDR3 DNA: TGCGCCAGCAAGGTTCTAGATTCACCCCTCCACTTT.

V is TRBV28 and J is TRBJ2-3; D not resolved. The germline gives CDR1 MDHEN, CDR2 SYDVKM. This CDR3 contains 14 residues. Trimming took off 3 bases at V and 0 bases at J, with 7 bases between the two ends. CDR3 residues: CASSFRLSTDTQYF. DNA for the CDR3: TGTGCCAGCAGTTTCCGACTGAGCACAGATACGCAGTATTTT.

This clone was seen more than once but under ten times. The chain couples TRBV21-1 to TRBJ2-7; the D call of TRBD1 is as the table states it, not checked on the DNA. TRBV21-1 is flagged as a pseudogene. The CDR3 spans 16 residues. CDR3 residues: CASSKGNGQGAYEQYF. CDR3 sequence (DNA): TGTGCCAGCAGCAAAGGAAATGGACAGGGGGCCTACGAGCAGTACTTC.

This clone was detected a few times. The chain links TRBV28 to TRBJ2-7; maybe TRBD2 (5 bases). Trimming removed 3 bases from V and 0 bases from J, with 12 bases in between. Germline CDR1 is MDHEN and CDR2 is SYDVKM. CDR3 length equals 15 residues. The CDR3: CASSLRGPISYEQYF. CDR3 sequence (DNA): TGTGCCAGCAGTTTGAGAGGGCCAATCTCCTACGAGCAGTACTTC.

The chain has TRBV9 and TRBJ2-3, with 9 bases fitting TRBD2. V was pared by 0 bases and J by 3 bases, with 5 bases of the junction left unmatched. The germline gives CDR1 SGDLS, CDR2 YYNGEE. This CDR3 is built from 16 residues. Here the CDR3 DNA reads TGTGCCAGCAGCGTAGGGCTAGCGGGGACTACAGATACGCAGTATTTT. This sequence encodes CASSVGLAGTTDTQYF.

This clone has a handful of counts. The chain is built from TRBV28 and TRBJ1-1; maybe TRBD1 (5 bases). Germline-derived CDR1 and CDR2 are MDHEN and SYDVKM. Deletions cut 8 bases from V and 0 bases from J, with 16 bases between. The CDR3 has 15 residues. CDR3: CASRGGWPMNTEAFF. CDR3 DNA: TGTGCCAGCCGGGGGGGGTGGCCAATGAACACTGAAGCTTTCTTT.

This clone appeared many times. The CDR3: CASSDGQGTDTQYF. The CDR3 bases are TGTGCCAGCAGCGACGGACAGGGAACAGATACGCAGTATTTT. This rearrangement joins TRBV7-6 to TRBJ2-3; 8 bases are a match to TRBD1. Trimming cost V 5 bases and J 3 bases; bases outside gene matches: 4. This CDR3 is 14 amino acids long. Per germline, CDR1 SGHVS and CDR2 FNYEAQ.

In DNA, the CDR3 is TGCAGCGTTGAAGAATACTACCCTGGGGCCAACGTCCTGACTTTC. Its protein is CSVEEYYPGANVLTF. J is TRBJ2-6 and V is TRBV29-1; D is uncertain. Trimming took off 0 bases at V and 2 bases at J, with 8 bases between the two ends. Germline lookup yields CDR1 SQVTM and CDR2 ANQGSEA. This CDR3 is 15 amino acids long.

This sequence joins TRBV11-1 and TRBJ2-3; 11 bases are shared with TRBD2. The CDR3 length is 15 residues. V shed 6 bases and J 6 bases; nucleotides not matched to a gene: 8. Germline values: CDR1 SGHAT, CDR2 FQDESV (reference sequence). The CDR3 nucleotides read TGTGCCAGCAGATTCACTAGCGGGAGTCCGGATACGCAGTATTTT. This sequence encodes CASRFTSGSPDTQYF. The full variable domain, rest sourced from reference TRBV11-1 and TRBJ2-3, is EAEVAQSPRYKITEKSQAVAFWCDPISGHATLYWYRQILGQGPELLVQFQDESVVDDSQLPKDRFSAERLKGVDSTLKIQPAELGDSAMYLCASRFTSGSPDTQYFGPGTRLTVL.

The sample holds one count of this clone. The genes are TRBV28 and TRBJ2-5, with 8 bases that match TRBD2. The length of the CDR3 is 13 residues. The germline CDR1 and CDR2 sequences are MDHEN and SYDVKM. After removal of 6 bases from V and 3 bases from J, the junction contained 3 bases not matched to a gene. CDR3 in DNA: TGTGCCAGCAGCCCCGGGAGGGAAGAGACCCAGTACTTC. The encoded protein is CASSPGREETQYF.

J is TRBJ2-4 and V is TRBV10-2, with 8 bases identical to TRBD1. The V and J ends lost 2 bases and 9 bases, in that order; junction bases with no gene match: 6. Germline lookup yields CDR1 WSHSY and CDR2 SAAADI. The CDR3 runs 14 residues. CDR3 residues: CASSEGQGLGIQYF. Here the CDR3 DNA reads TGCGCCAGCAGTGAGGGACAGGGCTTGGGCATTCAGTACTTC.